The sequence of this T cell receptor (beta chain) was determined in a study of cytomegalovirus exposure and HLA in healthy donors. Regarding the study as a whole: A later examination showed that TCR association rates differed by HLA locus, with DRB1 most and HLA-C fewest. Excluded: some indistinguishable V segments such as TRBV6-2 and TRBV6-3. As a later analysis showed, a missense DCLRE1C variant was linked to trimming of TCR beta V- and J-genes.

Germline loops: CDR1 SGHKS, CDR2 YYEKEE (reference sequence). The CDR3 extends over 19 amino acids. J was trimmed by 0 bases and V by 4 bases; bases with no gene match: 14. 13 Jbeta primers and 60 Vbeta primers were used for the PCR. Generated by immunoSEQ multiplex PCR, the TCRdb table keeps only in-frame clones and is missing some. The record lists approximately 120,000 clones, of which the ten most abundant hold approximately 0.93%. Of note for this clone: Its matching antigen is unknown.

V usage is TRBV5-5 and J usage is TRBJ1-5; 9 bases agree with TRBD1. The receptor was derived from a man between 18 and 35 years old in good health and CMV-seronegative. Sequenced input: PBMCs. The CDR3 sequence is CASSPQQGAQAYSNQPQHF. The CDR3 coding sequence is TGTGCCAGCAGCCCGCAACAGGGGGCGCAGGCGTATAGCAATCAGCCCCAGCATTTT.